The 25 T cell receptor beta chains below all came from one sample that was sequenced in a study of blood T cell repertoires in COVID-19. Assay: immunoSEQ multiplex PCR; the TCRdb copy retains only in-frame clones and omits some. The sample lists around 200,000 clones, 70% to 85% seen once, with roughly 14% in the top ten. The specimen was peripheral blood. Receptors were obtained from a man in his fifties or sixties who had recovered from COVID-19.

CDR3 region: CASSIEDRVEQFF. CDR3 in DNA: TGTGCCAGCAGCATAGAAGACAGGGTTGAGCAGTTCTTC. The chain uses TRBV11-1 and TRBJ2-1; 7 bases agree with TRBD1. The germline CDR1 and CDR2 sequences are SGHAT and FQDESV (reference sequence). The CDR3 consists of 13 residues. After removal of 5 bases from V and 9 bases from J, the junction contained 7 bases not matched to a gene.

This clone occurred a few times. This chain links TRBV15 with TRBJ2-1; tentatively, D is TRBD1 (6 bases). CDR3 size: 15 residues. Looked up from germline, CDR1 is LNHNV and CDR2 is YYDKDF (reference sequence). Trimming cost V 0 bases and J 4 bases, with 10 bases left between them. In nucleotides, the CDR3 is TGTGCCACCAGCAGAGATAGGGACACTTACAATGAGCAGTTCTTC. Encoded protein: CATSRDRDTYNEQFF.

The chain uses TRBV2 and TRBJ2-3; D perhaps matches TRBD2 (5 bases). Between the trimmed V and J ends, which lost 3 bases and 5 bases, there was a span of 12 bases. Germline-derived CDR1 and CDR2 are SNHLY and FYNNEI. The CDR3 loop spans 14 amino acids. The CDR3 spells CASSESGIGDTQYF. In nucleotides, the CDR3 is TGTGCCAGCAGTGAGTCGGGGATCGGAGATACGCAGTATTTT.

V usage is TRBV6-6 and J usage is TRBJ1-4; TRBD1 matches at 9 bases. The junction had 6 bases not matched to a gene; V was cut back by 8 bases and J by 5 bases. The CDR3 has 14 amino acids. CDR1 and CDR2 from the germline V gene are MNHNY and SVGAGI (reference sequence). In DNA, the CDR3 is TGTGCCAGCGGTCAGACAGGGGGGAATGAAAAACTGTTTTTT. Its translation is CASGQTGGNEKLFF.

This chain joins TRBV18 and TRBJ2-3; 7 bases are shared with TRBD2. V was clipped by 2 bases and J by 3 bases; unmatched bases: 2. Germline V gene data show CDR1 as KGHSH and CDR2 as LQKENI. This CDR3 is built from 14 residues. DNA for the CDR3: TGTGCCAGCTCACCAGCTAGCGGTACAGATACGCAGTATTTT. This gives the protein CASSPASGTDTQYF.

The V gene is TRBV5-5, the J gene TRBJ2-7; 9 nucleotides agree with TRBD1. The CDR3 runs 15 residues. Germline V gene data show CDR1 as SGHKS and CDR2 as YYEKEE (reference sequence). V shed 1 base, J shed 5 bases, and the junction held 7 bases outside the gene matches. CDR3 in DNA: TGTGCCAGCAGCTTGAGGACAGGGGTTGTTGACGAGCAGTACTTC. This codes for CASSLRTGVVDEQYF. Drawing the rest from reference TRBV5-5 and TRBJ2-7, the complete variable domain is DAGVTQSPTHLIKTRGQQVTLRCSPISGHKSVSWYQQVLGQGPQFIFQYYEKEERGRGNFPDRFSARQFPNYSSELNVNALLLGDSALYLCASSLRTGVVDEQYFGPGTRLTVT.

The rearrangement joins TRBV4-2 to TRBJ1-2, with D maybe TRBD1 (6 bases). The germline V gene encodes CDR1 LGHNA and CDR2 YNFKEQ. Trimming removed 0 bases at V and 5 bases at J, with 19 bases between. The CDR3 totals 17 residues. The CDR3 DNA reads TGTGCCAGCAGCCAAGATTGGGCGGGGGCTCCCCCGTATGGCTACACCTTC. Its translation is CASSQDWAGAPPYGYTF.

The V gene is TRBV6-1, the J gene TRBJ1-1; the D gene is possibly TRBD1 (5 bases). Trimming shortened V by 3 bases and J by 3 bases, and 8 bases separated the two germline ends. The CDR3 covers 13 residues. The germline gives CDR1 MNHNS, CDR2 SASEGT. The CDR3 loop reads CASSESGYTEAFF. As DNA, the CDR3 is TGTGCCAGCAGTGAGTCAGGGTACACTGAAGCTTTCTTT.

The chain couples TRBV10-3 to TRBJ2-3; D not certain. The CDR3 is made up of 16 amino acids. Per the germline V gene, CDR1 is ENHRY and CDR2 is SYGVKD. V lost 0 bases and J lost 2, with 12 bases in between. The CDR3 region is CAISESVTTITDTQYF. The CDR3 nucleotides are TGTGCCATCAGTGAGTCGGTAACCACAATCACAGATACGCAGTATTTT.

This chain uses TRBV5-1 with TRBJ2-1; possibly TRBD1 for D (5 bases). Trimming stripped 1 base from V and 3 bases from J, with 8 bases between. CDR1 and CDR2 (germline): SGHRS, YFSETQ. There are 14 residues in the CDR3. The CDR3 spells CASSLLGRYNEQFF. CDR3 coding DNA: TGCGCCAGCAGCTTGCTGGGGCGCTACAATGAGCAGTTCTTC.

The J gene is TRBJ2-7, the V gene TRBV4-1; 8 bases line up with TRBD1. V was clipped by 3 bases and J by 4 bases; unmatched bases: 14. From germline, CDR1 is MGHRA and CDR2 YSYEKL. The CDR3 totals 17 residues. CDR3 sequence: CASSHEGVGTGRYEQYF. The CDR3 coding sequence is TGCGCCAGCAGCCACGAGGGGGTAGGGACAGGACGATACGAGCAGTACTTC.

This chain joins TRBV6-5 and TRBJ2-7; D may be TRBD1 (5 bases). Looked up from germline, CDR1 is MNHEY and CDR2 is SVGAGI. V dropped 2 bases and J dropped 6 bases, with 8 bases sitting between them. This CDR3 has 12 amino acids. The DNA of the CDR3 is TGTGCCAGCAGTTACAGGGGCGCCGAGCAGTACTTC. Residues: CASSYRGAEQYF.

V and J are TRBV7-9 and TRBJ2-5; possible D gene TRBD2, 5 bases. From germline, CDR1 is SEHNR and CDR2 FQNEAQ (reference sequence). Trimming removed 5 bases at V and 4 bases at J, with 11 bases between. The CDR3 is 13 residues long. The CDR3 region is CASSHGVRETQYF. The CDR3 nucleotides read TGTGCCAGCAGCCACGGGGTACGAGAGACCCAGTACTTC.

This chain links TRBV7-3 with TRBJ2-2; D may be TRBD2 (5 bases). The V end was cut by 1 base, the J end by 0 bases, with 9 bases between. CDR3 length: 16 residues. CDR1 SGHTA and CDR2 FQGTGA come from the germline V gene. CDR3 in amino acids: CASSLNSLANTGELFF. In DNA, the CDR3 is TGTGCCAGCAGCTTAAATTCACTAGCGAACACCGGGGAGCTGTTTTTT.

V and J are TRBV29-1 and TRBJ1-4; TRBD1 matches at 10 bases. Losses at the gene ends were 6 bases for V and 6 bases for J; bases not matched to a gene: 4. Germline CDR1 is SQVTM and CDR2 is ANQGSEA. This CDR3 has 13 residues. The CDR3 region has the DNA TGCAGCGTCCGGGGGACAGGGGATGAAAAACTGTTTTTT. Its translation: CSVRGTGDEKLFF.

This sequence joins TRBV30 and TRBJ1-1; D is undetermined. Germline loops: CDR1 GTSNPN, CDR2 SVGIG (reference sequence). This CDR3 contains 13 residues. V lost 0 bases and J lost 5, with 10 bases in between. Here the CDR3 DNA reads TGTGCCTGGAGTGTACGCCGGGAAACTGAAGCTTTCTTT. Translation: CAWSVRRETEAFF.

The chain recombines TRBV30 with TRBJ1-3; D might be TRBD1 (5 bases). V lost 2 bases, J lost 8 bases, and 10 bases lay in between. Germline assignment: CDR1 GTSNPN and CDR2 SVGIG (reference sequence). The CDR3 contains 12 residues. CDR3 loop: CAWSRRGDTIYF. The CDR3 DNA sequence: TGTGCCTGGAGTAGGAGGGGTGACACCATATATTTT.

The V and J genes are TRBV2 and TRBJ2-2, with 11 bases that match TRBD2. CDR1 and CDR2 (germline): SNHLY, FYNNEI. This CDR3 region has 16 residues. After removal of 2 bases from V and 7 bases from J, the junction contained 6 bases not matched to a gene. The CDR3 loop reads CASSELAGGIDGELFF. In DNA form, the CDR3 reads TGTGCCAGCAGTGAACTAGCGGGAGGAATAGACGGGGAGCTGTTTTTT. The entire variable domain, with the rest obtained from reference TRBV2 and TRBJ2-2, is as follows: EPEVTQTPSHQVTQMGQEVILRCVPISNHLYFYWYRQILGQKVEFLVSFYNNEISEKSEIFDDQFSVERPDGSNFTLKIRSTKLEDSAMYFCASSELAGGIDGELFFGEGSRLTVL.

This clone was detected a few times. This chain connects TRBV2 to TRBJ2-1; D gene uncertain. This CDR3 has 12 amino acids. V lost 2 bases and J 6 bases, leaving 5 bases between the germline ends. Germline CDR1 reads SNHLY; CDR2 reads FYNNEI. CDR3 DNA sequence: TGTGCCAGCAGTGAATACGGCAATGAGCAGTTCTTC. Translating it yields CASSEYGNEQFF.

The chain carries TRBV7-8 and TRBJ2-7; 7 positions match TRBD1. The CDR3 contains 16 residues. CDR1 and CDR2 (germline): SGHVS, FQNEAQ. After removal of 4 bases from V and 2 bases from J, the junction contained 11 bases not matched to a gene. The CDR3 bases are TGTGCCAGCAGCTCTGGAAGACAGGGCCCCACCTACGAGCAGTACTTC. This sequence encodes CASSSGRQGPTYEQYF.

The V call is TRBV23-1, the J call TRBJ2-1, with 7 positions matching TRBD2. TRBV23-1 is assigned to the ORF class and has an uncertain function. The CDR3 has 16 residues. The junction had 14 bases not matched to a gene; V was cut back by 7 bases and J by 5 bases. The DNA for the CDR3 is TGCGCCAGCACCCAATGCAGGCCTAGCGGCCACAATGAGCAGTTCTTC. Protein: CASTQCRPSGHNEQFF.

The chain is built from TRBV29-1 and TRBJ2-7, with 10 bases matching TRBD2. CDR1 and CDR2 from the germline V gene are SQVTM and ANQGSEA. The CDR3 has 13 residues. V gave up 6 bases and J gave up 1 base; unmatched junction bases: 3. This CDR3 reads CSVAGGSSYEQYF. CDR3 sequence (DNA): TGCAGCGTAGCGGGAGGGAGTTCCTACGAGCAGTACTTC.

In this sample, this clone turned up once. CDR3 loop: CASSEFFSTPPYSPEQFF. The CDR3 DNA follows: TGTGCCAGCAGTGAATTTTTTTCGACGCCCCCTTACAGTCCTGAGCAGTTCTTC. The rearrangement joins TRBV6-1 to TRBJ2-1, with D unresolved. This CDR3 contains 18 residues. Germline V CDR1 and CDR2: MNHNS, SASEGT. Trimming left V 2 bases short and J 9 bases short, with 26 bases between.

This clone has a handful of counts. V usage is TRBV3-1 (or the pseudogene TRBV3-2) and J usage is TRBJ1-2, with D tentatively TRBD1 (5 bases). V dropped 1 base and J dropped 4 bases, with 16 bases sitting between them. The CDR3 has 16 amino acids. Germline CDR1 is LGHDT and CDR2 is YNNKEL (reference sequence). For the CDR3, the DNA is TGTGCCAGCAGCCAAGTTTCGGCATCTCAGGGCTATGGCTACACCTTC. It translates to CASSQVSASQGYGYTF.

V usage is TRBV19 and J usage is TRBJ1-4, with TRBD1 matching 8 bases. The CDR3 runs 14 residues. V trimming: 5 bases; J trimming: 7 bases; junction bases outside the gene matches: 6. Germline-derived CDR1 and CDR2 are LNHDA and SQIVND (reference sequence). The CDR3 is CASSVGQGAEKLFF. DNA of the CDR3: TGTGCCAGTAGTGTTGGACAGGGCGCTGAAAAACTGTTTTTT.